This T cell receptor (beta chain) was recorded in a study of technical replicates of blood from a few donors. The protocol was immunoSEQ multiplex PCR, while the TCRdb copy is restricted to in-frame clones and leaves out a portion. This table holds around 92,000 clones, 95% found once. The sequence derives from a human donor in good health. Sequencing used T cells isolated from PBMCs.

CDR3 sequence reads: CASSESWRVTDEQYF. For the CDR3, the DNA is TGCGCCAGCAGTGAGTCTTGGAGGGTTACTGACGAGCAGTACTTC. The rearrangement uses TRBV10-1 and TRBJ2-7, with D maybe TRBD2 (6 bases). The CDR3 covers 15 residues. CDR1 is WNHNN, CDR2 SYGVQD, per germline (reference sequence). V was cut by 0 bases and J by 5 bases, with 14 bases left in between.